Below, 23 T cell receptor beta chains from the same sample are listed, as sequenced in a study of cytomegalovirus exposure and HLA in healthy donors. TCRdb's table, derived via immunoSEQ multiplex PCR, lists solely in-frame clones and lacks some. The sample lists around 140,000 clones; over 80% were seen once. Material: PBMCs. These receptors all stem from a man between 18 and 35 years old in good health and CMV-seropositive.

This clone was recorded a few times. This chain links TRBV19 with TRBJ1-5, with a weak D call TRBD1 (6 bases). Germline CDR1 reads LNHDA; CDR2 reads SQIVND (reference sequence). V shed 5 bases and J shed 4 bases, with 12 bases lying between them. The CDR3 has 14 residues. The CDR3 nucleotides read TGTGCCAGTAGTGTCCGGGACATTAATCAGCCCCAGCATTTT. Its translation: CASSVRDINQPQHF.

V gene TRBV7-9 combines with J gene TRBJ2-1; TRBD2 agrees at 9 bases. The CDR3 covers 14 residues. V gave up 3 bases and J gave up 10 bases; unmatched junction bases: 7. Looked up from germline, CDR1 is SEHNR and CDR2 is FQNEAQ (reference sequence). CDR3 sequence (DNA): TGTGCCAGCAGCTTCGGTCCCGGGACTAGCGAGCAGTTCTTC. This codes for CASSFGPGTSEQFF.

This chain joins TRBV7-8 and TRBJ1-5, with D possibly being TRBD1 (6 bases). The V end lost 5 bases, the J end lost 0 bases, and 11 bases lay between the germline ends. Germline lookup yields CDR1 SGHVS and CDR2 FQNEAQ. This CDR3 comprises 15 residues. CDR3 amino acids: CASSPLRGSNQPQHF. CDR3 DNA sequence: TGTGCCAGCAGCCCTCTCAGGGGTAGCAATCAGCCCCAGCATTTT.

The CDR3 DNA reads TGTGCCAGCAGCAGGGACAGTAGCACAGATACGCAGTATTTT. This translates into CASSRDSSTDTQYF. The chain joins TRBV6-1 to TRBJ2-3, with TRBD1 identical over 7 bases. Germline V CDR1 and CDR2: MNHNS, SASEGT. The junction had 3 bases not matched to a gene; V was cut back by 6 bases and J by 0 bases. The CDR3 contains 14 residues.

Regarding this clone: One end of the junction is discordant with germline, which a read error may explain. The CDR3 sequence is CASARLRTSGRGGF. CDR3 sequence (DNA): TGTGCCAGCGCTCGACTTAGGACTAGCGGGAGGGGCGGCTTC. The chain is built from TRBV7-4 and TRBJ2-7; 15 bases line up with TRBD2. The CDR3 is 14 amino acids. The germline gives CDR1 SGHVT, CDR2 SQSDAQ.

The J gene is TRBJ2-7, the V gene TRBV2; 7 nucleotides line up with TRBD1. J gave up 6 bases and V 5 bases, and 4 bases lay outside the gene matches. CDR3 length: 12 residues. Germline V CDR1 and CDR2: SNHLY, FYNNEI. The CDR3 nucleotides are TGTGCCAGCAGTCGACAGGGTGGCGAGCAGTACTTC. Its translation is CASSRQGGEQYF.

The chain recombines TRBV6-5 with TRBJ2-5; TRBD2 matches 9 bases. With V trimmed by 4 bases and J by 7 bases, 10 bases remained unmatched. Germline V gene sequence: CDR1 MNHEY, CDR2 SVGAGI. The CDR3 loop spans 15 amino acids. The CDR3 here is CASSSRLADRGTQYF. CDR3 DNA sequence: TGTGCCAGCAGTTCCCGACTAGCGGACCGGGGGACCCAGTACTTC.

The rearrangement uses TRBV11-2 and TRBJ2-7; D remains unclear. V was shortened by 0 bases and J by 0 bases, with 3 bases between the two germline ends. CDR1 is SGHAT, CDR2 FQNNGV, per germline. The CDR3 has 13 residues. CDR3 sequence reads: CASSLDYSYEQYF. The CDR3 nucleotides read TGTGCCAGCAGCTTAGACTACTCCTACGAGCAGTACTTC.

The rearrangement joins TRBV2 to TRBJ2-3; the match to TRBD2 covers 10 bases. The CDR3 runs to 15 residues. Germline CDR1 is SNHLY and CDR2 is FYNNEI. After removal of 7 bases from V and 3 bases from J, the junction contained 7 bases not matched to a gene. DNA for the CDR3: TGTGCCAGCAAGGGACTAGCGTCGAATACAGATACGCAGTATTTT. Residues: CASKGLASNTDTQYF.

This chain joins TRBV9 and TRBJ1-2, with TRBD1 matching 7 bases. The germline CDR1 and CDR2 sequences are SGDLS and YYNGEE. This CDR3 comprises 11 residues. The J segment lost 9 bases and the V segment lost 3 bases, leaving 2 bases of the junction unmatched. Written as DNA, the CDR3 is TGTGCCAGCAGCGGAGGGGGCAGCTACACCTTC. Translating gives CASSGGGSYTF.

The rearrangement links TRBV19 to TRBJ2-3; the D gene is possibly TRBD2 (6 bases). This CDR3 region has 15 residues. V lost 6 bases, J lost 4 bases, and 17 bases lay in between. The germline V gene encodes CDR1 LNHDA and CDR2 SQIVND (reference sequence). The CDR3 loop reads CASSTRDSLADTQYF. CDR3 sequence (DNA): TGTGCCAGTAGCACTCGGGACTCCTTGGCAGATACGCAGTATTTT.

The chain employs TRBV19 and TRBJ1-5, with 8 bases lining up with TRBD1. The CDR3 is 14 residues long. CDR1 is LNHDA and CDR2 is SQIVND in the germline V gene (reference sequence). With V trimmed by 7 bases and J by 7 bases, 9 bases remained unmatched. The CDR3 sequence: CASNDRGQLQPQHF. CDR3 in DNA: TGTGCCAGTAACGACAGGGGACAGTTGCAGCCCCAGCATTTT.

V usage is TRBV6-5 and J usage is TRBJ1-2; D uncertain. Deletions cut 6 bases from V and 7 bases from J, with 15 bases between. The germline V gene encodes CDR1 MNHEY and CDR2 SVGAGI. This CDR3 has 13 residues. In nucleotides, the CDR3 is TGTGCCAGCAGCCCTGGTGGAGGGTTTGGCTACACCTTC. Protein: CASSPGGGFGYTF.

The chain is built from TRBV10-2 and TRBJ2-7; 12 bases agree with TRBD1. The CDR3 runs 16 residues. J lost 6 bases, V lost 2 bases, and 8 bases had no gene match. From germline, CDR1 is WSHSY and CDR2 SAAADI. CDR3 bases: TGCGCCAGCAGTGAGCCGCGGGACAGGGGGCGAGGCGAGCAGTACTTC. Translating gives CASSEPRDRGRGEQYF.

The J gene is TRBJ2-1, the V gene TRBV7-2; D is undetermined. Per germline, CDR1 SGHTA and CDR2 FQGNSA. This CDR3 contains 14 residues. Trimming stripped 1 base from V and 1 base from J, with 5 bases between. The CDR3 DNA sequence: TGTGCCAGCAGCTTAGATCCTTCCTACAATGAGCAGTTCTTC. It specifies CASSLDPSYNEQFF.

This chain's CDR3 is CASSQGGGRGKNIQYF. CDR3 nucleotide sequence: TGCGCCAGCAGCCAAGGGGGAGGGAGGGGCAAAAACATTCAGTACTTC. The chain combines TRBV4-1 with TRBJ2-4; TRBD2 matches 7 bases. Germline CDR1 is MGHRA and CDR2 is YSYEKL. Trimming cost V 1 base and J 3 bases; bases outside gene matches: 6. The CDR3 is 16 amino acids.

This rearrangement joins TRBV5-1 to TRBJ1-2, with 9 bases matching TRBD1. This CDR3 is 15 amino acids long. J lost 3 bases, V lost 4 bases, and 7 bases had no gene match. Germline CDR1 is SGHRS and CDR2 is YFSETQ. The chain's CDR3 is CASSPHTGGDYGYTF. The DNA for the CDR3 is TGCGCCAGCAGCCCCCACACAGGGGGCGACTATGGCTACACCTTC.

In its sample, this clone was seen once. This sequence joins TRBV2 and TRBJ1-5; 10 positions agree with TRBD1. In germline, CDR1 is SNHLY, CDR2 FYNNEI. The J segment lost 5 bases and the V segment lost 5 bases, leaving 9 bases of the junction unmatched. The CDR3 contains 16 residues. The CDR3, as DNA: TGTGCCAGCAGTACCTCGACGGACAGGGGGGATCAGCCCCAGCATTTT. Its protein product is CASSTSTDRGDQPQHF.

The chain carries TRBV27 and TRBJ1-2, with D tentatively TRBD1 (6 bases). CDR3 size: 14 residues. The germline gives CDR1 MNHEY, CDR2 SMNVEV (reference sequence). V lost 2 bases to trimming and J lost 8 bases, with 15 bases between them. CDR3 coding DNA: TGTGCCAGCAGTTTAGGGGGCGCGCCCAAGGGCTACACCTTC. This codes for CASSLGGAPKGYTF.

The chain employs TRBV5-1 and TRBJ2-6, with a possible D match to TRBD1 (6 bases). Germline V lookup: CDR1 SGHRS, CDR2 YFSETQ. The CDR3 is made up of 16 amino acids. Trimming cost V 7 bases and J 0 bases, with 14 bases left between them. The CDR3 DNA reads TGCGCCAGCCGTCTCGGACAGCCCTCTGGGGCCAACGTCCTGACTTTC. Protein: CASRLGQPSGANVLTF.

The V and J genes are TRBV28 and TRBJ1-5; D possibly corresponds to TRBD1 (5 bases). The CDR3 has 15 residues. V was pared by 5 bases and J by 7 bases, with 18 bases between. The germline gives CDR1 MDHEN, CDR2 SYDVKM. In DNA form, the CDR3 reads TGTGCCAGCAGTAACTACCCCCAGGGTGGACAGCCCCAGCATTTT. This gives the protein CASSNYPQGGQPQHF.

The chain carries TRBV6-5 and TRBJ1-2; weak D call: TRBD1 (6 bases). Per germline, CDR1 MNHEY and CDR2 SVGAGI. V lost 4 bases to trimming and J lost 4 bases, with 13 bases between them. The CDR3 sequence is 14 residues long. In DNA, the CDR3 is TGTGCCAGCAGTTCTGGGGGCGACCGCTATGGCTACACCTTC. Its translation: CASSSGGDRYGYTF.

The gene calls are TRBV5-4 and TRBJ2-7; TRBD2 agrees at 14 bases. The germline V gene has CDR1 SGHNT and CDR2 YYREEE (reference sequence). Trimming removed 2 bases from V and 0 bases from J; junction bases left unmatched: 1. This CDR3 spans 16 amino acids. The CDR3 loop reads CASSLGTSGSSYEQYF. The CDR3 DNA reads as TGTGCCAGCAGCTTAGGGACTAGCGGGAGCTCCTACGAGCAGTACTTC.